This T cell receptor (beta chain) was captured by sequencing in a study of blood T cell repertoires in COVID-19. Study as a whole: Both acute and convalescent COVID-19 samples were obtained from the United States, Italy and Spain.

In the source study's methods: How many nucleated cells were present was estimated from reference gene primer amplification. Assay: immunoSEQ multiplex PCR; the TCRdb copy retains only in-frame clones and omits some. The DNA gave D and trimming, while V, J and clone size come from that table. The table records about 410,000 clones, approximately 90% of them present only once. V was pared by 6 bases and J by 5 bases, with 9 bases of the junction left unmatched. Germline loops: CDR1 MRHNA, CDR2 SNTAGT. This CDR3 region has 16 residues. The source is a woman aged 25 to 39 with active or convalescent COVID-19. The V call is TRBV6-4, the J call TRBJ1-4; TRBD1 matches at 10 bases. The sequenced sample consisted of peripheral blood. The CDR3 reads CASSDNPGQGNEKLFF. In nucleotides, the CDR3 is TGTGCCAGCAGCGACAATCCGGGACAGGGGAATGAAAAACTGTTTTTT.